This entry lists 21 T cell receptor beta chains sequenced from one sample in a study of a mutant IDH1 vaccine in newly diagnosed glioma. Time point specified: week 23, last vaccination. Topical imiquimod accompanied each vaccine dose, which consisted of 300 ug of mutant IDH1 20-mer peptide. TCRdb's copy holds only in-frame clones and misses some; the assay was immunoSEQ multiplex PCR. This sample has approximately 41,000 clones; roughly 76% occur once, and the top ten carry about 5.5%. Their specific antigens are unknown. The input for sequencing was PBMCs, taken from a glioma patient whose treatment included an IDH1 peptide vaccine. These receptors came from a man aged 35 to 55 with glioma.

This clone was observed a few times. V gene TRBV27 combines with J gene TRBJ2-1; D gene uncertain. Trimming left V 5 bases short and J 1 base short, with 12 bases between. The germline V gene encodes CDR1 MNHEY and CDR2 SMNVEV (reference sequence). CDR3 length equals 15 residues. The CDR3 sequence is CASSPRPPSYNEQFF. The CDR3 DNA is TGTGCCAGCAGTCCTAGGCCTCCTTCCTACAATGAGCAGTTCTTC.

A few counts support this clone. The chain carries TRBV7-9 and TRBJ2-7; either TRBD1 or TRBD2 may supply D (6 bases each). Trimming cost V 5 bases and J 0 bases, with 17 bases left between them. The length of the CDR3 is 16 residues. CDR1 SEHNR and CDR2 FQNEAQ come from the germline V gene (reference sequence). The CDR3 nucleotides are TGTGCCAGCAGCGGGGGGCAGGCGAAGAGCTCCTACGAGCAGTACTTC. Translating it yields CASSGGQAKSSYEQYF.

The genes are TRBV5-6 and TRBJ2-4; tentative D call: TRBD1 (6 bases). Trimming cost V 6 bases and J 3 bases, with 22 bases left between them. This CDR3 spans 17 amino acids. CDR1 and CDR2 (germline): SGHDT, YYEEEE. The CDR3 protein is CASTELRGGVGKNIQYF. In DNA form, the CDR3 reads TGTGCCAGCACCGAGCTCAGGGGTGGGGTAGGCAAAAACATTCAGTACTTC.

The rearrangement links TRBV5-1 to TRBJ2-5; D may be TRBD1 or TRBD2 (6 bases each). V shed 4 bases and J shed 4 bases, with 14 bases lying between them. The CDR3 length is 14 residues. Per the germline V gene, CDR1 is SGHRS and CDR2 is YFSETQ. Here the CDR3 reads CASSLGGQGETQYF. CDR3 DNA sequence: TGCGCCAGCAGCCTCGGGGGCCAGGGAGAGACCCAGTACTTC.

The V call is TRBV19, the J call TRBJ2-3; 10 positions agree with TRBD1. The V gene's germline CDR1 is LNHDA and CDR2 SQIVND (reference sequence). This CDR3 contains 12 residues. V gave up 7 bases and J gave up 8 bases; unmatched junction bases: 3. CDR3 DNA: TGTGCCAGTAAGGGGACAGGGGCTACGCAGTATTTT. It yields the protein CASKGTGATQYF. Looking up the rest from reference TRBV19 and TRBJ2-3 gives the full variable domain: DGGITQSPKYLFRKEGQNVTLSCEQNLNHDAMYWYRQDPGQGLRLIYYSQIVNDFQKGDIAEGYSVSREKKESFPLTVTSAQKNPTAFYLCASKGTGATQYFGPGTRLTVL.

To note about this clone: A junction end diverges from the germline sequence, so it may reflect a read error. The chain combines TRBV25-1 with TRBJ2-1, with D possibly being TRBD1 (6 bases). Germline V lookup: CDR1 MGHDK, CDR2 SYGVNS. The CDR3 sequence is 16 residues long. This chain's CDR3 is CATSSQGFSSYNEQFF. The CDR3 DNA reads as TGTGCCACCAGTTCACAGGGTTTTAGCTCCTACAATGAGCAGTTCTTC.

V and J are TRBV12-5 and TRBJ2-1; 10 nucleotides line up with TRBD2. The CDR3 spans 13 residues. Germline V gene sequence: CDR1 LGHNT, CDR2 FRNRAP. Trimming took 6 bases from V and 7 from J; bases not matched to a gene: 3. The CDR3, as DNA: TGTGCTAGTGGCCGGGGACTAGCGAATGAGCAGTTCTTC. It specifies CASGRGLANEQFF.

This clone was detected a few times. In DNA, the CDR3 is TGTGCCAGCAGCCTACGGGGGGGGACAGGGGATGAAAAACTGTTTTTT. It yields the protein CASSLRGGTGDEKLFF. The gene calls are TRBV4-2 and TRBJ1-4; TRBD1 aligns across 10 bases. The CDR3 runs 16 residues. V lost 4 bases to trimming and J lost 6 bases; unmatched junction nucleotides: 8. Germline-derived CDR1 and CDR2 are LGHNA and YNFKEQ.

The chain has TRBV5-6 and TRBJ2-5; TRBD2 agrees at 8 bases. Trimming cost V 4 bases and J 5 bases; bases outside gene matches: 16. The CDR3 is 17 residues long. Germline V lookup: CDR1 SGHDT, CDR2 YYEEEE. CDR3 residues: CASSPGLAGSVGETQYF. Here the CDR3 DNA reads TGTGCCAGCAGCCCCGGGCTAGCGGGCTCAGTAGGGGAGACCCAGTACTTC. Full variable domain (outside the CDR3, taken from reference TRBV5-6 and TRBJ2-5): DAGVTQSPTHLIKTRGQQVTLRCSPKSGHDTVSWYQQALGQGPQFIFQYYEEEERQRGNFPDRFSGHQFPNYSSELNVNALLLGDSALYLCASSPGLAGSVGETQYFGPGTRLLVL.

This clone was seen just once. The V call is TRBV29-1, the J call TRBJ1-2; no reliable D call. Germline assignment: CDR1 SQVTM and CDR2 ANQGSEA. V dropped 4 bases and J dropped 1 base, with 13 bases sitting between them. This CDR3 region has 14 residues. The chain's CDR3 is CSVVGRNFNYGYTF. The CDR3 coding sequence is TGCAGCGTTGTTGGGCGGAATTTTAACTATGGCTACACCTTC.

This sequence joins TRBV5-1 and TRBJ2-2; perhaps TRBD2 as D (5 bases). Germline values: CDR1 SGHRS, CDR2 YFSETQ. This CDR3 is 14 amino acids long. With 0 bases removed from V and 4 bases from J, the gap between germline ends came to 7 bases. This chain's CDR3 is CASSLGGSTGELFF. Here the CDR3 DNA reads TGCGCCAGCAGCTTGGGAGGGTCCACCGGGGAGCTGTTTTTT. Complete variable domain (other parts from reference TRBV5-1 and TRBJ2-2): KAGVTQTPRYLIKTRGQQVTLSCSPISGHRSVSWYQQTPGQGLQFLFEYFSETQRNKGNFPGRFSGRQFSNSRSEMNVSTLELGDSALYLCASSLGGSTGELFFGEGSRLTVL.

V gene TRBV14 combines with J gene TRBJ2-5; D remains ambiguous. The J call may be in error: the DNA end matches TRBJ2-7 better. Germline V gives CDR1 SGHDN, CDR2 FVKESK. CDR3 size: 14 residues. The CDR3 DNA sequence: TGTGCCAGCAGCCCCTCGGGTCTCCACTACGAGCAGTACTTC. It is translated as CASSPSGLHYEQYF.

This rearrangement joins TRBV7-2 to TRBJ1-5, with D uncertain. Germline CDR1 is SGHTA and CDR2 is FQGNSA. V was pared by 1 base and J by 0 bases, with 10 bases between. There are 16 residues in the CDR3. CDR3 amino acids: CASSLVGVYSNQPQHF. In DNA, the CDR3 is TGTGCCAGCAGCTTAGTCGGGGTTTATAGCAATCAGCCCCAGCATTTT.

The chain has TRBV7-2 and TRBJ2-6, with D uncertain. CDR3 length equals 14 residues. CDR1 is SGHTA and CDR2 is FQGNSA in the germline V gene. Trimming removed 4 bases at V and 3 bases at J, with 7 bases between. The CDR3 is CASSSSGGANVLTF. The CDR3 coding sequence is TGTGCCAGCAGCTCTTCCGGTGGGGCCAACGTCCTGACTTTC.

Note on this clone: The junction differs from germline at one of its ends, possibly a read error. The V gene is TRBV7-7, the J gene TRBJ2-2; 9 bases match TRBD2. CDR3 size: 15 residues. Germline CDR1 and CDR2: SSHAT and FNYEAQ (reference sequence). The CDR3 DNA sequence: TGTGCTAGCAGCTCCATGACTAGCGGTACCGGGGAGCTGTTTTTT. Translation: CASSSMTSGTGELFF.

Notes on this clone: A read error may produce the germline difference seen at one junction end. The V call is TRBV7-9, the J call TRBJ1-6; 9 bases agree with TRBD1. There are 16 residues in the CDR3. Germline V gene data show CDR1 as SEHNR and CDR2 as FQNEAQ (reference sequence). The CDR3 here is CASSRGDREMNSPIHF. DNA of the CDR3: TGTGCCAGCAGCCGAGGGGACAGGGAGATGAATTCACCCATCCACTTT.

The chain is built from TRBV21-1 and TRBJ2-5; TRBD1 reflects the table's D call only, with no check against the DNA. TRBV21-1 is a pseudogene segment. The CDR3 loop spans 21 amino acids. CDR3 in amino acids: CASSKGLAGTGILSRFETQYF. The DNA of the CDR3 is TGTGCCAGCAGCAAAGGATTAGCCGGGACAGGGATACTGAGTAGGTTCGAGACCCAGTACTTC.

V usage is TRBV28 and J usage is TRBJ1-2, with D unresolved. The V gene's germline CDR1 is MDHEN and CDR2 SYDVKM. CDR3 size: 14 residues. Trimming pared 6 bases from V and 1 base from J, leaving 12 bases between. The CDR3 is CASSPRHINYGYTF. CDR3 nucleotide sequence: TGTGCCAGCAGCCCCCGACATATTAACTATGGCTACACCTTC.

This clone was counted between two and nine times. The chain employs TRBV5-4 and TRBJ2-3; no firm D call. V was shortened by 0 bases and J by 2 bases, with 10 bases between the two germline ends. Per germline, CDR1 SGHNT and CDR2 YYREEE (reference sequence). The CDR3 totals 15 residues. The CDR3 DNA reads TGTGCCAGCAGCTTGGTCCCAGCTACCACAGATACGCAGTATTTT. As protein: CASSLVPATTDTQYF.

The chain joins TRBV18 to TRBJ1-5, with TRBD1 matching over 7 bases. Germline assignment: CDR1 KGHSH and CDR2 LQKENI. The CDR3 runs 15 residues. Unmatched junction bases numbered 8, after V lost 4 bases and J lost 5 bases. CDR3 sequence reads: CASSRETGKDQPQHF. The CDR3 DNA sequence: TGTGCCAGCTCACGCGAGACAGGGAAGGATCAGCCCCAGCATTTT.

This chain links TRBV5-3 with TRBJ1-5; D is undetermined. TRBV5-3 is classed as an ORF, of uncertain function. The CDR3 sequence is 19 residues long. V was clipped by 4 bases and J by 4 bases, with 27 bases between them. The CDR3 region has the DNA TGTGCCAGAAGCCGACCGACGTTGAGGATCTCGTTCCCAAATCAGCCCCAGCATTTT. Protein sequence: CARSRPTLRISFPNQPQHF.